The clone carrying this TCR beta chain was observed many times. This specimen comes from a study of T cells in Graves' hyperthyroidism and ophthalmopathy. Germline V gives CDR1 SEHNR, CDR2 FQNEAQ (reference sequence). With 4 bases clipped from V and 0 bases from J, the junction kept 7 bases outside the gene matches. This CDR3 contains 17 residues. From RNA transcripts, TCR beta CDR3 regions were amplified. The HTBI primer set served for first-round RT-PCR of the TCR CDR3. A single record per CDR3 protein comes from TCRdb applying MiXCR to the multiplex PCR reads. The sample shows about 720,000 distinct CDR3 sequences, approximately 19% of them seen only once.

Sequenced: blood. The V gene is TRBV7-9, the J gene TRBJ1-4; the match to TRBD1 covers 8 bases. The receptor's source is a woman in her forties or fifties with Graves' hyperthyroidism that later progressed to Graves' ophthalmopathy. This chain's CDR3 is CASSSPDRDATNEKLFF. The CDR3 nucleotides are TGTGCCAGCAGCTCCCCGGACAGGGACGCAACTAATGAAAAACTGTTTTTT.